Only one count was recorded for the clone carrying this TCR beta chain. Authors' processing steps: Amplification with reference gene primers provided the estimates of nucleated cell counts. Measured with immunoSEQ multiplex PCR; TCRdb has only the in-frame clones, and not every one. V and J calls and clone size are copied from that table; D and trimming were computed from the DNA. The profile shows about 230,000 clones, just over 85% of them singletons. Germline CDR1 and CDR2: SGHVS and FNYEAQ. J gave up 7 bases and V 1 base, and 5 bases lay outside the gene matches. The CDR3 consists of 16 residues. The data originate from a study of blood T cell repertoires in COVID-19. Study summary: Sample material is recorded as cDNA or gDNA derived from T cells, B-cell-depleted T cells, or PBMCs.

Input material: peripheral blood. The chain has TRBV7-6 and TRBJ2-1; the match to TRBD2 covers 12 bases. This clonotype originated in a man in his fifties or sixties with COVID-19, enrolled during active disease. CDR3 amino acids: CASSLGRLAGGNEQFF. The CDR3 DNA sequence: TGTGCCAGCAGCTTAGGGCGGCTAGCGGGAGGGAATGAGCAGTTCTTC.